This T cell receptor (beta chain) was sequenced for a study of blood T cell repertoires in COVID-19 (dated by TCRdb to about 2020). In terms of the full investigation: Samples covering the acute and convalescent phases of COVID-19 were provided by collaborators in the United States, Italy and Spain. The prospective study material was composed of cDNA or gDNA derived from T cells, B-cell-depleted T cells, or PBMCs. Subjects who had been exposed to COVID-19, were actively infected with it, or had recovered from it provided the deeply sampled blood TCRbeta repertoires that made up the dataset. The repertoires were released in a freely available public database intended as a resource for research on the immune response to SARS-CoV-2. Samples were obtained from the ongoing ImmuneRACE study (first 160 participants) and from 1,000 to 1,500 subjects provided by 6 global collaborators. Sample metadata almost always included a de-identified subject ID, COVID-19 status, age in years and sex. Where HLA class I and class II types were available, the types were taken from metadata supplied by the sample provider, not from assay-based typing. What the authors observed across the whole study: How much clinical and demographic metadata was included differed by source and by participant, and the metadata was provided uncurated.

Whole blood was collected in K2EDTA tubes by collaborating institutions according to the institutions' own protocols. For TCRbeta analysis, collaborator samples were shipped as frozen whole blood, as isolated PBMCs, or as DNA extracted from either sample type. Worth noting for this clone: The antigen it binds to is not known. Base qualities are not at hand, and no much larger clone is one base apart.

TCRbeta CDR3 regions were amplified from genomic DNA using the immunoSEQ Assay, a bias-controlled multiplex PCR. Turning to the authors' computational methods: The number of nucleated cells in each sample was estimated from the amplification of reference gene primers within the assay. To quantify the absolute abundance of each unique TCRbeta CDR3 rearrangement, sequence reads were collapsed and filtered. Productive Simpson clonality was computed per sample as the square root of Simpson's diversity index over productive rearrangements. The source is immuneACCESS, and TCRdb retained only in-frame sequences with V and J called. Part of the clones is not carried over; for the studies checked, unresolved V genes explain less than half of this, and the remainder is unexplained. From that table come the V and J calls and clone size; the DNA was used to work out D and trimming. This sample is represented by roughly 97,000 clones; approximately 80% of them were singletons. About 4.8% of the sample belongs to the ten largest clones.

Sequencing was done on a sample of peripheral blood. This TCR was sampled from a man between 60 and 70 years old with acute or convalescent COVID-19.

The DNA sequence is given as TGTGCCAGCAGCTTGGATCCTACCGGGGAGCTGTTTTTT. It specifies CASSLDPTGELFF. The sequence links TRBV5-4 to TRBJ2-2; confidence is insufficient to name the D gene. The germline V gene (reference sequence) yields SGHNT for CDR1 and YYREEE for CDR2. Deletion took 0 bases off V and 5 bases off J, with a span of 5 bases between the germline ends. Spanning cysteine to phenylalanine, the CDR3 consists of 13 amino acids. Only the CDR3 region is kept as DNA, spanning 39 bases read in frame from base 1.